This T cell receptor (beta chain) is from a study of OX40 agonist ivuxolimab in advanced cancers. Libraries were prepared by immunoSEQ multiplex PCR; TCRdb keeps only in-frame clonotypes and omits some of them. The repertoire holds roughly 80,000 clones, with 86% as singletons. The CDR3 spans 14 residues. Trimming left V 0 bases short and J 0 bases short, with 6 bases between. Germline-derived CDR1 and CDR2 are MRHNA and SNTAGT. This receptor was identified in an adult with an advanced solid tumor such as melanoma, head and neck, liver or kidney cancer. The genes are TRBV6-4 and TRBJ2-7; the D is unclear. Material: CD4+ or CD8+ T cells sorted from blood, obtained in a trial of the OX40 agonist ivuxolimab. The CDR3 DNA is TGTGCCAGCAGTGACTCTCTCGTCTCCTACGAGCAGTACTTC. Translated, it gives CASSDSLVSYEQYF.